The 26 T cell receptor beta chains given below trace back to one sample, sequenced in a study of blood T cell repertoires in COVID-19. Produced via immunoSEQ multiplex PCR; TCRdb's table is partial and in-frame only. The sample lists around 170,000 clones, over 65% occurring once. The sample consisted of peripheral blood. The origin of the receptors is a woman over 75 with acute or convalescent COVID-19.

Here the CDR3 DNA reads TGCGCCAGCAGCCAGAACCTACAGGGGTTTCAGCCCCAGCATTTT. Encoded protein: CASSQNLQGFQPQHF. The J gene is TRBJ1-5, the V gene TRBV4-1; 7 bases map to TRBD1. The germline gives CDR1 MGHRA, CDR2 YSYEKL. The V gene end was trimmed by 3 bases and the J gene end by 6 bases; junction bases not matched to a gene: 8. The CDR3 totals 15 residues.

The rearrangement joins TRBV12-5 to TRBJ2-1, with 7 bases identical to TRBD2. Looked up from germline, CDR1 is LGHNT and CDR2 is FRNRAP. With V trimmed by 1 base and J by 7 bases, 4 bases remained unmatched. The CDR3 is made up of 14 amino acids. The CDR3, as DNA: TGTGCTAGTGGTTTGGGCGGGAGCTCAAATGAGCAGTTCTTC. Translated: CASGLGGSSNEQFF. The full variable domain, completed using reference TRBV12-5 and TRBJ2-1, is DARVTQTPRHKVTEMGQEVTMRCQPILGHNTVFWYRQTMMQGLELLAYFRNRAPLDDSGMPKDRFSAEMPDATLATLKIQPSEPRDSAVYFCASGLGGSSNEQFFGPGTRLTVL.

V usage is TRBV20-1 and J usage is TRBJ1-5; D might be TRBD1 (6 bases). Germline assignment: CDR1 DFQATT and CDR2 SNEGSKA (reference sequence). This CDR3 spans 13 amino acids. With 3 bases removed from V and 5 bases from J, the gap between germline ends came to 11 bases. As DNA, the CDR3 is TGCAGTGCTAGTAATTCAGGGGATCAGCCCCAGCATTTT. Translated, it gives CSASNSGDQPQHF.

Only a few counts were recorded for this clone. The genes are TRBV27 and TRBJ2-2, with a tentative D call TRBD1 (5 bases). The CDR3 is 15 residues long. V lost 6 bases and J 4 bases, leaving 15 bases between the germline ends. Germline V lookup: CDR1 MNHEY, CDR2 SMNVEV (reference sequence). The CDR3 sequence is CASRPAGFPTGELFF. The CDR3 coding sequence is TGTGCCAGCAGACCTGCAGGGTTCCCCACCGGGGAGCTGTTTTTT.

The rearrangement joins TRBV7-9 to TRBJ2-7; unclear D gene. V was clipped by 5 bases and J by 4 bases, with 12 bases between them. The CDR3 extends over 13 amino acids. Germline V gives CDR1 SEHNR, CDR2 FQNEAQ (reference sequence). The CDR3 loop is CASSMTNVYEQYF. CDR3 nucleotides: TGTGCCAGCAGCATGACAAACGTTTACGAGCAGTACTTC.

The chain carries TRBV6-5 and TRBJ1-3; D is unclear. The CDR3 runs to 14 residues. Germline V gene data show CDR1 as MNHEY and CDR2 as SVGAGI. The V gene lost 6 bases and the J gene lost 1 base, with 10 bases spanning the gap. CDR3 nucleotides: TGTGCCAGCAGAGCCGGGGTTTCTGGAAACACCATATATTTT. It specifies CASRAGVSGNTIYF.

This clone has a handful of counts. The CDR3 region has the DNA TGTGCCAGCAGTCTAGTAGCGGGAGGGCGTTACAATGAGCAGTTCTTC. Protein sequence: CASSLVAGGRYNEQFF. This rearrangement joins TRBV28 to TRBJ2-1, with 11 positions matching TRBD2. The CDR3 consists of 16 residues. Germline values: CDR1 MDHEN, CDR2 SYDVKM. The V gene end was trimmed by 5 bases and the J gene end by 4 bases; junction bases not matched to a gene: 7.

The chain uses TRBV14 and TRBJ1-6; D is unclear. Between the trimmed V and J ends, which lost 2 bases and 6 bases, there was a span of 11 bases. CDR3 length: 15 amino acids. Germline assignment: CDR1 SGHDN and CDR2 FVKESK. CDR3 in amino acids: CASSQTALVNSPLHF. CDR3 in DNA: TGTGCCAGCAGCCAAACAGCCCTCGTTAATTCACCCCTCCACTTT.

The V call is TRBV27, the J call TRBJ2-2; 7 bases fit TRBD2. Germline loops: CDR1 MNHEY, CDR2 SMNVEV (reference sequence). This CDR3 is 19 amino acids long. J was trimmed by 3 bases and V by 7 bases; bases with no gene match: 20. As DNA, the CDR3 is TGTGCCAGCATGTCCCTAGCGGAGAGGCGTCTTGGGTACACCGGGGAGCTGTTTTTT. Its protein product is CASMSLAERRLGYTGELFF.

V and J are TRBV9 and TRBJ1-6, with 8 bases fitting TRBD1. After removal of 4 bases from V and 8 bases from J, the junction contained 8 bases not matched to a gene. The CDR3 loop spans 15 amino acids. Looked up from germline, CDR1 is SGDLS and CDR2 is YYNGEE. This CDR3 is CASSSRTGRDSPLHF. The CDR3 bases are TGTGCCAGCAGCTCCCGGACAGGGCGGGATTCACCCCTCCACTTT.

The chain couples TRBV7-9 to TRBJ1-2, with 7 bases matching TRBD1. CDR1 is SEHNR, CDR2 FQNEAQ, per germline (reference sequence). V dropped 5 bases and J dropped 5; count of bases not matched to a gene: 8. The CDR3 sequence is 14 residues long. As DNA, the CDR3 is TGTGCCAGCAGCGTAAGGGACAGACGGTATGGCTACACCTTC. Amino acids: CASSVRDRRYGYTF.

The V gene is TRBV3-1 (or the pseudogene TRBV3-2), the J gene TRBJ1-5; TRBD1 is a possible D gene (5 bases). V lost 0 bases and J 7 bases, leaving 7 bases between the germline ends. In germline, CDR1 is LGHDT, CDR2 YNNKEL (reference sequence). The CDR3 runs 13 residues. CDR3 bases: TGTGCCAGCAGCCAAGACAGGGTGCAGCCCCAGCATTTT. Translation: CASSQDRVQPQHF.

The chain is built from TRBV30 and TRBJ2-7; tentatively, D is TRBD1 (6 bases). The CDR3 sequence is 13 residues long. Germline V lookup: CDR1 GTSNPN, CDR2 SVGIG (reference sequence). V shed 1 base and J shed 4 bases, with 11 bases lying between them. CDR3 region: CAWSAQDSYEQYF. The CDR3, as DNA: TGTGCCTGGAGTGCTCAGGACAGTTACGAGCAGTACTTC.

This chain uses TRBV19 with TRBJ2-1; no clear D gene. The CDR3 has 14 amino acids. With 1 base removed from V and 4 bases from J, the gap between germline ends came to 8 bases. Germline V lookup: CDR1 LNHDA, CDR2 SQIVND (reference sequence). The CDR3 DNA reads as TGTGCCAGTAGTATAGGTATGAGATACAATGAGCAGTTCTTC. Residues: CASSIGMRYNEQFF.

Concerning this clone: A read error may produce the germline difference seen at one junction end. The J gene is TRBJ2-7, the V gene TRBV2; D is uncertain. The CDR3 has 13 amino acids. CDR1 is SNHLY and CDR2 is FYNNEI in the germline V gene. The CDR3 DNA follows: TGTGCCAGCAGTTCTACCGTTGGGCAGCCGCCAACTTTC. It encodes CASSSTVGQPPTF.

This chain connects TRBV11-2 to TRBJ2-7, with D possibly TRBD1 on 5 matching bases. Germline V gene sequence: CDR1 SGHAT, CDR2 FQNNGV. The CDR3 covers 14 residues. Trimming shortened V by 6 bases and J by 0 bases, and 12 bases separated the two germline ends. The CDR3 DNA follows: TGTGCCAGCAGACACCCCAGGGTCTCCTACGAGCAGTACTTC. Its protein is CASRHPRVSYEQYF. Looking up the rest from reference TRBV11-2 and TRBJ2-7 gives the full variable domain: EAGVAQSPRYKIIEKRQSVAFWCNPISGHATLYWYQQILGQGPKLLIQFQNNGVVDDSQLPKDRFSAERLKGVDSTLKIQPAKLEDSAVYLCASRHPRVSYEQYFGPGTRLTVT.

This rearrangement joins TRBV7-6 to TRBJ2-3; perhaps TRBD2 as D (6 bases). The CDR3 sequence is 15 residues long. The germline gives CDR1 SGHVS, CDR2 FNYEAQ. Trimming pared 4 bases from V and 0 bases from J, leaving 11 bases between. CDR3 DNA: TGTGCCAGCAGCTCCACTAGCCTGAGCACAGATACGCAGTATTTT. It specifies CASSSTSLSTDTQYF.

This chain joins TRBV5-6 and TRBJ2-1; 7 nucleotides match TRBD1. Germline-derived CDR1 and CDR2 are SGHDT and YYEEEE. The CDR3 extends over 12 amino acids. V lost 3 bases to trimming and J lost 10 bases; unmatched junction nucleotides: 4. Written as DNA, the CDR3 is TGTGCCAGCAGCTCGAAGGACAGGGAGCAGTTCTTC. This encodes CASSSKDREQFF. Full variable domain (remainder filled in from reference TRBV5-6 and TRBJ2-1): DAGVTQSPTHLIKTRGQQVTLRCSPKSGHDTVSWYQQALGQGPQFIFQYYEEEERQRGNFPDRFSGHQFPNYSSELNVNALLLGDSALYLCASSSKDREQFFGPGTRLTVL.

This CDR3 is CASSLVVSDTQYF. The CDR3 DNA is TGCGCCAGCAGCTTGGTAGTTTCAGATACGCAGTATTTT. The chain joins TRBV5-1 to TRBJ2-3, with D uncertain. This CDR3 is built from 13 residues. V gave up 0 bases and J gave up 4 bases, with 6 bases separating them. Germline CDR1 and CDR2: SGHRS and YFSETQ.

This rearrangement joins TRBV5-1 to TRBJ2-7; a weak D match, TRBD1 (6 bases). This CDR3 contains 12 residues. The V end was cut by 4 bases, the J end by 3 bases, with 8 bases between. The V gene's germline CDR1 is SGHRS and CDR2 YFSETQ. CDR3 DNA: TGCGCCAGCAGCGCGGACAGCTACGAGCAGTACTTC. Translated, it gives CASSADSYEQYF.

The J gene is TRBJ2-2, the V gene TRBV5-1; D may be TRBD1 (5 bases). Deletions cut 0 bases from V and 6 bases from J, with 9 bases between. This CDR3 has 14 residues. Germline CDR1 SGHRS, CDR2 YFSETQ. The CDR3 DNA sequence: TGCGCCAGCAGCTTGGAGGGGTGGGCCGGGGAGCTGTTTTTT. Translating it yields CASSLEGWAGELFF.

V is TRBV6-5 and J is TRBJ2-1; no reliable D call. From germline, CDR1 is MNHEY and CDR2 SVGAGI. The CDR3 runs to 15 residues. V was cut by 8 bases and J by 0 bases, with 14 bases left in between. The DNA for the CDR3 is TGTGCCAGCGCGATCTTAGAGAGCTCCTACAATGAGCAGTTCTTC. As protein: CASAILESSYNEQFF.

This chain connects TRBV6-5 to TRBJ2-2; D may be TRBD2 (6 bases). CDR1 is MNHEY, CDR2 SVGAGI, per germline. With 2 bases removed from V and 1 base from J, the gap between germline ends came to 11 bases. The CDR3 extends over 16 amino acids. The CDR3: CASSYDRGLNTGELFF. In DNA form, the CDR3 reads TGTGCCAGCAGTTACGATCGGGGGTTGAACACCGGGGAGCTGTTTTTT.

The DNA for the CDR3 is TGTGCCAGCAGCCCCGTTGGGGCCTGGGATACGCAGTATTTT. Translated: CASSPVGAWDTQYF. This chain connects TRBV5-6 to TRBJ2-3, with a tentative D call TRBD1 (5 bases). CDR1 is SGHDT and CDR2 is YYEEEE in the germline V gene. V gave up 4 bases and J gave up 6 bases, with 15 bases separating them. CDR3 length: 14 residues.

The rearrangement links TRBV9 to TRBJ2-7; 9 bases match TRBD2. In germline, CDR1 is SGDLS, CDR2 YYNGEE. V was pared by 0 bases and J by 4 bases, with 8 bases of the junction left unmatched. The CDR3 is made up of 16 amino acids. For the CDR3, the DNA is TGTGCCAGCAGCGTAGGTGCGGGAGGGCCGGGGTACGAGCAGTACTTC. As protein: CASSVGAGGPGYEQYF.

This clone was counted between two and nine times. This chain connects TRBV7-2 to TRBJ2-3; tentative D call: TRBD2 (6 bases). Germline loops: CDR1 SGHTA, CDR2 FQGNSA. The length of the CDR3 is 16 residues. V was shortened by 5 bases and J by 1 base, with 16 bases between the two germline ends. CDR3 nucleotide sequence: TGTGCCAGCAGCCCGGCCCTAGGAGGGGGCACAGATACGCAGTATTTT. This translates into CASSPALGGGTDTQYF.